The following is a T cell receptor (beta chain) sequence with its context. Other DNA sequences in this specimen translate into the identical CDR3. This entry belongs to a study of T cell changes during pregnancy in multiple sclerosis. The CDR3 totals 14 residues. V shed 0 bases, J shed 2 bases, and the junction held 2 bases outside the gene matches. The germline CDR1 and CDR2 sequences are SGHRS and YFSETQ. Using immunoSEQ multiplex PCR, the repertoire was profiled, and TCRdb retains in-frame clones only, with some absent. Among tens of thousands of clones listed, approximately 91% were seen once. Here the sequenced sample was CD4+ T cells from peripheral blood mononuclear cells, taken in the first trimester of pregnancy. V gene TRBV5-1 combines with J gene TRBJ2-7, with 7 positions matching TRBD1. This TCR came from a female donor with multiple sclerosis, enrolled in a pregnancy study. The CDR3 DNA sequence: TGCGCCAGCAGCTTGGGAACAGGGGCCTACGAGCAGTACTTC. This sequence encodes CASSLGTGAYEQYF.